This TCR beta chain is from a study of OX40 agonist ivuxolimab in advanced cancers. On the study more broadly: Recorded diagnoses for dose-escalation patients were hepatocellular carcinoma, melanoma, renal cell or head and neck cancer.

V lost 3 bases to trimming and J lost 0 bases, with 8 bases between them. CDR1 and CDR2 from the germline V gene are LNHDA and SQIVND (reference sequence). This CDR3 is 14 amino acids long. Findings and limits, study-wide: A proportion of nonresponders additionally exhibited low normalized T-cell clonal expansion. Partly responding patients at 0.1-3.0 mg/kg showed some of the smallest clonal expansion.

Repertoires were generated with immunoSEQ multiplex PCR, while TCRdb's copy carries only in-frame clones and drops some. The sample contains around 30,000 clones, approximately 88% of which appear only once. In the case of this clone: Its antigen is not known.

The chain links TRBV19 to TRBJ2-5; D might be TRBD2 (6 bases). Sequenced material: CD4+ or CD8+ T cells sorted from blood, taken in a trial of the OX40 agonist ivuxolimab. The TCR originated in an adult with an advanced solid tumor such as melanoma, head and neck, liver or kidney cancer. The CDR3 nucleotides are TGTGCCAGTAGTATGGCGGGGTACCAAGAGACCCAGTACTTC. As protein: CASSMAGYQETQYF.